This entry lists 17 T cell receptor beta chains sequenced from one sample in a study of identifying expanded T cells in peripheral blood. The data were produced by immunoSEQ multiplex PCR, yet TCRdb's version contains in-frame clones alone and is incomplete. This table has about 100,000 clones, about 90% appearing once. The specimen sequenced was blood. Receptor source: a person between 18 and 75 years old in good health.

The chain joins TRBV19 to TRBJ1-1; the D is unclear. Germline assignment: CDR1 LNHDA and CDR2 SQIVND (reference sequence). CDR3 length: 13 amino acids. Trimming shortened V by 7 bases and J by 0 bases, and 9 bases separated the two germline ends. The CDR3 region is CASTQGLNTEAFF. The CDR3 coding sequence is TGTGCCAGTACGCAAGGTTTGAACACTGAAGCTTTCTTT.

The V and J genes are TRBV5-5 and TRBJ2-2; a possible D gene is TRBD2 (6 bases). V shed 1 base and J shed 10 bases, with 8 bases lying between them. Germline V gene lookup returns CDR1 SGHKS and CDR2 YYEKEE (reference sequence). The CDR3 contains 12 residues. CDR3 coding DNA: TGTGCCAGCAGCTTGTTGGGACTGGAGCTGTTTTTT. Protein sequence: CASSLLGLELFF.

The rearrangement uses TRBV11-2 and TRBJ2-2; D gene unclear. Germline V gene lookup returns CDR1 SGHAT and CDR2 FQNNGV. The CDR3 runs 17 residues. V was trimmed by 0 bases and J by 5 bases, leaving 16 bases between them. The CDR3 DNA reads TGTGCCAGCAGCTTAGACGCTCGTCTGAAGGGTACCGGGGAGCTGTTTTTT. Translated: CASSLDARLKGTGELFF.

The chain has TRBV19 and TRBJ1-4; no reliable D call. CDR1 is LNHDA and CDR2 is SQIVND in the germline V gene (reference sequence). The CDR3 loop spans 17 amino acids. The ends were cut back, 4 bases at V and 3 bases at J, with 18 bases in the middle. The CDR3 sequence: CASSRRGTESANEKLFF. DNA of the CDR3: TGTGCCAGTAGTAGACGGGGAACTGAATCGGCTAATGAAAAACTGTTTTTT.

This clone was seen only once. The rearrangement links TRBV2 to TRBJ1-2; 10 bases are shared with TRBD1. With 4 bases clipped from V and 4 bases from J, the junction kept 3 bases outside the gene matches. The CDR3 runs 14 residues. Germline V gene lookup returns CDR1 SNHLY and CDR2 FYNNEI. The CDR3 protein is CASSGGQGTYGYTF. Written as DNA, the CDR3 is TGTGCCAGCAGTGGGGGACAGGGGACCTATGGCTACACCTTC.

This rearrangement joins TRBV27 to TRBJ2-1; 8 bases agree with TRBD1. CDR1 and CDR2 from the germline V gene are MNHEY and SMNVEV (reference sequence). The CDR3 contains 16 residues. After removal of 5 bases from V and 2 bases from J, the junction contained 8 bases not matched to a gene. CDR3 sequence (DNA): TGTGCCAGCAGTCCGACAGGGGCACCTACCTACAATGAGCAGTTCTTC. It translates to CASSPTGAPTYNEQFF.

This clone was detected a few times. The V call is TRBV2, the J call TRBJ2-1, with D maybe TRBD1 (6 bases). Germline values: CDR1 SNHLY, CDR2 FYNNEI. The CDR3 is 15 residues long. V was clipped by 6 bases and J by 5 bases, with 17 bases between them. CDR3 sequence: CASRLQGLGNNEQFF. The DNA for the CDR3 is TGTGCCAGCAGGCTACAGGGATTGGGCAACAATGAGCAGTTCTTC.

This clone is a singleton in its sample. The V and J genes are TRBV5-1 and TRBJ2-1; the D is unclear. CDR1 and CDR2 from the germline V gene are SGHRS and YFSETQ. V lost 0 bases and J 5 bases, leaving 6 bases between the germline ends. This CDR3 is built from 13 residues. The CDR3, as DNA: TGCGCCAGCAGCTTGGGTCTGAACAATGAGCAGTTCTTC. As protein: CASSLGLNNEQFF. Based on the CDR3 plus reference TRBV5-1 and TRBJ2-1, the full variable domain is KAGVTQTPRYLIKTRGQQVTLSCSPISGHRSVSWYQQTPGQGLQFLFEYFSETQRNKGNFPGRFSGRQFSNSRSEMNVSTLELGDSALYLCASSLGLNNEQFFGPGTRLTVL.

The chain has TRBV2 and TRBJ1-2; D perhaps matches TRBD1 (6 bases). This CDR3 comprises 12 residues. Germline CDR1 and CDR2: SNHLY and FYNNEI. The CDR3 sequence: CAGSGGGYGYTF. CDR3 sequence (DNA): TGTGCAGGCAGCGGAGGGGGTTATGGCTACACCTTC.

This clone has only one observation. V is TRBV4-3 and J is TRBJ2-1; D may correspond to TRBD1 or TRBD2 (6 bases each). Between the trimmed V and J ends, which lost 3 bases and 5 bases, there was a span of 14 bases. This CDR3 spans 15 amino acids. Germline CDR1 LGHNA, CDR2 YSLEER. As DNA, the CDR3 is TGCGCCAGCAGCCACGCGGGACATCGCCACAATGAGCAGTTCTTC. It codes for CASSHAGHRHNEQFF.

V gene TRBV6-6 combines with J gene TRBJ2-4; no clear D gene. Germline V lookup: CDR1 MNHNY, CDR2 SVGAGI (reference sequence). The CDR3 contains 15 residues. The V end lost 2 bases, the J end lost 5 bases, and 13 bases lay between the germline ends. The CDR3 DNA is TGTGCCAGCAGTTACGTAGACACGACTCAAAACATTCAGTACTTC. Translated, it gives CASSYVDTTQNIQYF.

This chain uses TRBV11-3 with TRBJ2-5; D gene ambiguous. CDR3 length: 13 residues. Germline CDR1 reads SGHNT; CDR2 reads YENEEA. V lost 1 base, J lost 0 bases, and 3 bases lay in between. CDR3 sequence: CASSLGNQETQYF. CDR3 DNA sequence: TGTGCCAGCAGCTTAGGGAACCAAGAGACCCAGTACTTC.

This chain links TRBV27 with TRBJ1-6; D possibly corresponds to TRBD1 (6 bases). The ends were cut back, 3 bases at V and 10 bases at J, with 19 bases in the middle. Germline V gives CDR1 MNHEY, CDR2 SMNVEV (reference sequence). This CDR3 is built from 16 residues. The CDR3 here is CASSFALQGLGSPLHF. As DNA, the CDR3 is TGTGCCAGCAGTTTCGCTCTACAGGGTTTAGGATCACCCCTCCACTTT.

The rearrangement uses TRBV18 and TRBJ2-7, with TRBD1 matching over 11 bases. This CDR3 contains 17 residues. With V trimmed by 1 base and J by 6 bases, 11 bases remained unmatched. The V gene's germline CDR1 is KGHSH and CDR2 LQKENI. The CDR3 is CASSPQAPGTGGGEQYF. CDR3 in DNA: TGTGCCAGCTCACCACAAGCGCCTGGGACAGGGGGAGGCGAGCAGTACTTC.

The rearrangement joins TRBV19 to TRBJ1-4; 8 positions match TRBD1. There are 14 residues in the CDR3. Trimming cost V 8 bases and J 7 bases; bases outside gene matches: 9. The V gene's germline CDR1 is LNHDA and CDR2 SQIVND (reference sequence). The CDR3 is CASGPQGVGEKLFF. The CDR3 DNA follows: TGTGCCAGTGGCCCACAGGGGGTGGGTGAAAAACTGTTTTTT. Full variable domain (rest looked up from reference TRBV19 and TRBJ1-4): DGGITQSPKYLFRKEGQNVTLSCEQNLNHDAMYWYRQDPGQGLRLIYYSQIVNDFQKGDIAEGYSVSREKKESFPLTVTSAQKNPTAFYLCASGPQGVGEKLFFGSGTQLSVL.

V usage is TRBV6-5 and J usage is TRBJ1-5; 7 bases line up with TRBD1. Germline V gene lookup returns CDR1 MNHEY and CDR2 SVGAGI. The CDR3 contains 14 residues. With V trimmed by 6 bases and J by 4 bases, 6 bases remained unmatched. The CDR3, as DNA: TGTGCCAGCAGCCGAAGACAGGGAAATCAGCCCCAGCATTTT. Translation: CASSRRQGNQPQHF.

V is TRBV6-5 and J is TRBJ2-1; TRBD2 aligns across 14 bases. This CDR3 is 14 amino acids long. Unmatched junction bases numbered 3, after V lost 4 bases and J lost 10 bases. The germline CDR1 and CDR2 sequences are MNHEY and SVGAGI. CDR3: CASSSTSGRVEQFF. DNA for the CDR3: TGTGCCAGCAGTTCGACTAGCGGGAGGGTAGAGCAGTTCTTC.